A selection of T cell receptor beta chains follows, all from one sample in a study of blood T cell repertoires in COVID-19. Using immunoSEQ multiplex PCR, the repertoire was profiled, and TCRdb retains in-frame clones only, with some absent. The top ten hold under 3% of the sample, which has 65,000 to 90,000 clones, around four fifths seen once. The sample taken for sequencing was peripheral blood. These receptors were collected from a man of 80 years or more with active or convalescent COVID-19. Each CDR3 is given with its conserved first and last residue. The order of the fields is clone size, J gene, V gene, D gene, CDR3 protein, CDR3 DNA. D genes are given only for firm matches. For some rows the clone size is stated as once, few or many, or as a class when expanded; others skip it.

. | TRBJ2-7 | TRBV6-2/TRBV6-3 | . | CASSYSGFQGGQYF | TGTGCCAGCAGTTACTCGGGTTTTCAGGGCGGGCAGTACTTC
. | TRBJ1-3 | TRBV28 | TRBD1 | CASTDRGTGNTIYF | TGTGCCAGCACCGACAGGGGTACTGGAAACACCATATATTTT
. | TRBJ2-5 | TRBV19 | . | CASSSQGLETQYF | TGTGCCAGTAGTAGCCAGGGCCTTGAGACCCAGTACTTC
. | TRBJ1-3 | TRBV30 | TRBD1 | CAGTGVRTGNTIYF | TGTGCCGGTACAGGGGTGCGGACTGGAAACACCATATATTTT
. | TRBJ1-3 | TRBV5-1 | . | CASSSTGINGNTIYF | TGCGCCAGCAGCTCAACAGGGATTAATGGAAACACCATATATTTT
few | TRBJ1-5 | TRBV28 | TRBD1 | CASISPGQGYQPQHF | TGTGCCAGCATCAGTCCGGGACAGGGCTATCAGCCCCAGCATTTT
. | TRBJ2-4 | TRBV5-1 | TRBD1 | CASSIGTGGLDIQYF | TGCGCCAGCAGCATCGGGACAGGGGGCTTAGACATTCAGTACTTC
. | TRBJ1-2 | TRBV18 | . | CASSPDWQGPRGYTF | TGTGCCAGCTCACCAGATTGGCAGGGGCCGAGAGGCTACACCTTC
. | TRBJ1-5 | TRBV7-2 | . | CASSSSPFRGKLGNQPQHF | TGTGCCAGCAGCTCGAGCCCGTTCCGGGGGAAACTGGGCAATCAGCCCCAGCATTTT
. | TRBJ1-1 | TRBV4-3 | . | CASSQDLRGGIEAFF | TGCGCCAGCAGCCAAGATCTCCGAGGGGGTATTGAAGCTTTCTTT
. | TRBJ1-2 | TRBV11-2 | TRBD1 | CASSPRTGGIYGYTF | TGTGCCAGCAGCCCCAGGACAGGGGGCATATATGGCTACACCTTC
. | TRBJ2-7 | TRBV5-1 | TRBD2 | CASSPGRGRASEQYF | TGCGCCAGCAGCCCGGGGCGCGGGAGGGCCTCGGAGCAGTACTTC
. | TRBJ2-7 | TRBV10-3 | . | CAISESGLVGTSYEQYF | TGTGCCATCAGTGAGTCGGGTCTTGTAGGGACATCTTACGAGCAGTACTTC
. | TRBJ2-5 | TRBV9 | . | CASSASPGSKETQYF | TGTGCCAGCAGCGCCTCCCCGGGGAGCAAGGAGACCCAGTACTTC
. | TRBJ1-2 | TRBV5-1 | . | CASSLASGSKYTF | TGCGCCAGCAGCTTGGCGTCAGGCTCGAAGTACACCTTC
. | TRBJ2-3 | TRBV6-5 | . | CASRERDTQYF | TGTGCCAGCAGGGAGAGAGATACGCAGTATTTT
. | TRBJ2-1 | TRBV3-1/TRBV3-2 | TRBD2 | CASSQDKGFGAGGANEQFF | TGTGCCAGCAGCCAAGATAAAGGGTTTGGAGCGGGAGGGGCCAATGAGCAGTTCTTC
. | TRBJ2-1 | TRBV28 | TRBD1 | CASSPGTGGRGEQFF | TGTGCCAGCAGCCCCGGGACAGGGGGTAGGGGTGAGCAGTTCTTC
. | TRBJ2-3 | TRBV11-2 | TRBD2 | CASSLETSGGAFADTQYF | TGTGCCAGCAGCTTAGAGACTAGCGGGGGGGCTTTCGCAGATACGCAGTATTTT
. | TRBJ2-2 | TRBV4-1 | . | CASSQDRRVPARTGELFF | TGCGCCAGCAGCCAAGATCGACGGGTCCCTGCTCGAACAGGGGAGCTGTTTTTT
few | TRBJ2-7 | TRBV27 | TRBD1 | CASSRQGASYEQYF | TGTGCCAGCAGCAGACAGGGGGCTTCCTACGAGCAGTACTTC
few | TRBJ2-2 | TRBV9 | . | CASSAVAGLPGELFF | TGTGCCAGCAGCGCGGTTGCGGGATTGCCCGGGGAGCTGTTTTTT
once | TRBJ2-7 | TRBV27 | TRBD2 | CASSFTSGLTYEQYF | TGTGCCAGCAGTTTTACTAGCGGATTAACCTACGAGCAGTACTTC
. | TRBJ1-1 | TRBV6-5 | . | CASSVTGRNTEAFF | TGTGCCAGCAGCGTAACAGGAAGGAACACTGAAGCTTTCTTT
. | TRBJ2-3 | TRBV2 | TRBD1 | CASSDTTGGRDTQYF | TGTGCCAGCAGTGACACCACAGGGGGGCGGGATACGCAGTATTTT
. | TRBJ2-5 | TRBV28 | TRBD2 | CASSFSGRGPNQETQYF | TGTGCCAGCAGTTTTAGCGGGAGGGGACCAAACCAAGAGACCCAGTACTTC
. | TRBJ1-1 | TRBV6-2/TRBV6-3 | TRBD1 | CASSRQGSHTEAFF | TGTGCCAGCAGTCGACAGGGTTCTCACACTGAAGCTTTCTTT
. | TRBJ1-2 | TRBV5-4 | . | CASSLATRQNYGYTF | TGTGCCAGCAGCTTGGCCACCAGACAGAACTATGGCTACACCTTC